Described below is a single T cell receptor beta chain sequence and its context. The antigen remains undetermined. These data belong to a study of OX40 agonist ivuxolimab in advanced cancers. Trimming left V 6 bases short and J 12 bases short, with 15 bases between. The CDR3 consists of 12 residues. The V gene's germline CDR1 is ENHRY and CDR2 SYGVKD. General study points: The study found that CD8+ T cells averaged more expanded clones than CD4+.

Generated by immunoSEQ multiplex PCR, the TCRdb table keeps only in-frame clones and is missing some. The table has some 70,000 clones, about 90% seen once. The sequence came from an adult with an advanced solid tumor such as melanoma, head and neck, liver or kidney cancer. Sequencing was performed on CD4+ or CD8+ T cells sorted from blood, taken in a trial of the OX40 agonist ivuxolimab. J is TRBJ2-1 and V is TRBV10-3; D possibly corresponds to TRBD1 (6 bases). CDR3 in amino acids: CAIRPQQGPQFF. CDR3 nucleotides: TGTGCCATCAGACCCCAACAGGGCCCGCAGTTCTTC.